The T cell receptor (beta chain) under discussion was sequenced for a study of radiation and T cells in renal cell carcinoma. Libraries were prepared by immunoSEQ multiplex PCR; TCRdb keeps only in-frame clonotypes and omits some of them. Counted here are about 140,000 clones, around four fifths occurring once; the ten biggest clones make up under 25%. Concerning this clone itself: No antigen is known for it.

Study conclusions and caveats: Top tumor clonotypes rose in blood 2 weeks post-radiation, then contracted.

CDR3 size: 15 residues. Trimming cost V 1 base and J 4 bases, with 12 bases left between them. Germline loops: CDR1 SGHTA, CDR2 FQGNSA. The time point: baseline pretreatment blood. The treatment denotes: 15 Gy SBRT to primary tumor, nephrectomy 4 weeks later. The clonotype originates from a woman between 45 and 65 years old with renal cell carcinoma. The genes are TRBV7-2 and TRBJ2-3; D uncertain. The sample here was blood, taken from a patient whose treatment included radiotherapy and nephrectomy. CDR3 region: CASSLGGKGADTQYF. CDR3 bases: TGTGCCAGCAGCTTAGGTGGAAAAGGTGCAGATACGCAGTATTTT.